This TCR beta chain was observed in a study of cytomegalovirus exposure and HLA in healthy donors. Study as a whole: Genotyping showed around 81% of roughly 400 donors falling in the Caucasian-associated ancestry cluster. Whole-study results and caveats: 150 or so TCR beta chains were listed as cytomegalovirus-associated. The dataset shows that most TCR sequences were rare, while some public TCRs occurred in many donors. Previously analyzed data showed that most TCR beta V segments were productive at a frequency of about 87% or about 30%.

Amplification used 60 Vbeta primers and 13 Jbeta primers. Sequenced by immunoSEQ multiplex PCR; TCRdb stores in-frame clones only, minus some. The sample has some 130,000 clones; roughly 78% are singletons. Notes on this clone: Its antigen is not identified.

V dropped 4 bases and J dropped 8 bases, with 18 bases sitting between them. This CDR3 is 15 amino acids long. Germline V gives CDR1 MRHNA, CDR2 SNTAGT. This receptor was taken from a man younger than 45 in good health. Sequencing was carried out using PBMCs. The chain is built from TRBV6-4 and TRBJ2-1; D not resolved. CDR3 sequence (DNA): TGTGCCAGCAGTGCGAGCGCTGGGTCAATCGATGAGCAGTTCTTC. Protein sequence: CASSASAGSIDEQFF.